This T cell receptor (beta chain) was captured by sequencing in a study of identical twins. Whole-study results and caveats: It was out-of-frame TCR alpha sharing in monozygotic twins that models underestimated. Whereas memory repertoires showed no such difference, abundant cord blood beta clonotypes carried fewer insertions.

TCRdb called the 5' RACE reads again in MiXCR, with one record for every CDR3 protein. The sample lists just over 450,000 distinct CDR3 sequences, more than 13% occurring once. This clonotype has only a few counts. The antigen is undetermined. One junction end disagrees with the germline gene, perhaps due to a read error. The CDR3 is 11 residues long. Germline assignment: CDR1 SQVTM and CDR2 ANQGSEA. These records were also assigned to another study, of yellow fever vaccine responses in identical twins.

Input material: CD4+ T cells sorted from blood. The origin of this receptor is a young woman in good health. This rearrangement joins TRBV29-1 to TRBJ2-7; D gene ambiguous. This CDR3 is CSVEEKQRRAF. CDR3 sequence (DNA): TGCAGCGTTGAAGAGAAACAGCGCCGGGCATTC.